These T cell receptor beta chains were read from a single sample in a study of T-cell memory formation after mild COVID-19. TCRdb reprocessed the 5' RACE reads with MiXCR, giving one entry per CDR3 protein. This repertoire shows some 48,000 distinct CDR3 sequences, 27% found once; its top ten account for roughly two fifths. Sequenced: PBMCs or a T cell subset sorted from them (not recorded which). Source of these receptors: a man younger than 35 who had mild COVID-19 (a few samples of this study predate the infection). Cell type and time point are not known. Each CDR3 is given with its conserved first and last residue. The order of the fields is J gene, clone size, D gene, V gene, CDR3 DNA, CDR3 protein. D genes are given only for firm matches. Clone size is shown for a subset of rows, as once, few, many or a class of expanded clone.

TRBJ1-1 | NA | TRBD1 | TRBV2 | TGTGCCAGCAGCTACGGGACAGGGAACACTGAAGCTTTCTTT | CASSYGTGNTEAFF
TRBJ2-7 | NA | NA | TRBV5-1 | TGCGCCAGCAGCACCGCCTACGAGCAGTACTTC | CASSTAYEQYF
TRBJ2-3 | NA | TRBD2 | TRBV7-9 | TGTGCCAGCAGCGAGCGGGGAAGAGGGAGCACAGATACGCAGTATTTT | CASSERGRGSTDTQYF
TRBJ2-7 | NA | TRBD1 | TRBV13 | TGTGCCAGCAGCTTGACAGGGGCCTACGAGCAGTACTTC | CASSLTGAYEQYF
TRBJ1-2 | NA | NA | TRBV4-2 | TGTGCCAGCAGCCAAGAAGTAAGCGGGGCCCCTGGCTATGGCTACACCTTC | CASSQEVSGAPGYGYTF
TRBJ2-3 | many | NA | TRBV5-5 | TGTGCCAGCAGCGACGGGACGGAAGCTGATACGCAGTATTTT | CASSDGTEADTQYF
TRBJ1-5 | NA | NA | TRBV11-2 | TGTGCCAGCAGCGGAGACACTGGTAGTCGGCCCCAGCATTTT | CASSGDTGSRPQHF
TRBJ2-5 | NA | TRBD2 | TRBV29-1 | TGCAGCGTTGAAATAGCGGGGCGGCAAGAGACCCAGTACTTC | CSVEIAGRQETQYF
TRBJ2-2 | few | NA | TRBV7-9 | TGTGCCAGCAGCTTAGTTTCAGGGAACACCGGGGAGCTGTTTTTT | CASSLVSGNTGELFF
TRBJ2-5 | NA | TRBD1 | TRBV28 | TGTGCCAGCAGTTCCCTGCCGGGACAGAAAGAGACCCAGTACTTC | CASSSLPGQKETQYF
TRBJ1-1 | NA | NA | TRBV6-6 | TGTGCCAGCAGCCTCCGAGGCGGGGTTGGGGCTGAAGCTTTCTTT | CASSLRGGVGAEAFF
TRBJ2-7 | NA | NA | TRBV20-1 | TGCAGTGCTAGGTCCACCACAGGGACCGAGCAGTACTTC | CSARSTTGTEQYF
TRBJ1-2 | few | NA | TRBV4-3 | TGCGCCAGCAGCCCAGGGGCAGGGAATTTATATGGCTACACCTTC | CASSPGAGNLYGYTF
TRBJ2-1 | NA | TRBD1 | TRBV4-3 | TGCGCCAGCAGCCAAGATCAGGGGGCCACTTACAATGAGCAGTTCTTC | CASSQDQGATYNEQFF
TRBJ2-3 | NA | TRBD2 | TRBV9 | TGTGCCAGCAGCGAGAGCCTAGCGGGGGGCACAGATACGCAGTATTTT | CASSESLAGGTDTQYF
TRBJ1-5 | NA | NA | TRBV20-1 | TGCAGTGCCTCCAAAATGGGCAATCAGCCCCAGCATTTT | CSASKMGNQPQHF
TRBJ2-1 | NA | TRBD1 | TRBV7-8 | TGTGCCAGCAGCTTGGGACAGGGAGTCTACAATGAGCAGTTCTTC | CASSLGQGVYNEQFF
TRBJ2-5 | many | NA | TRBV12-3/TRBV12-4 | TGTGCCAGCTCTGGATCTCAAGAGACCCAGTACTTC | CASSGSQETQYF
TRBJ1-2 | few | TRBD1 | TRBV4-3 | TGCGCCAGCAGCCAAGGGGACAGAAACTATGGCTACACCTTC | CASSQGDRNYGYTF
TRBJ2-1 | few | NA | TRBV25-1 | TGTGCCAGCAGAACAGGCTCCGACTACAATGAGCAGTTCTTC | CASRTGSDYNEQFF
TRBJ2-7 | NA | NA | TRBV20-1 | TGCAGTGCTCTTAAATTCTTCCGGGACGCGTCCTACGAGCAGTACTTC | CSALKFFRDASYEQYF
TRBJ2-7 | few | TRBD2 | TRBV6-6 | TGTGCCAGCAGCCGGCCGGGACTAGCGGCATACGAGCAGTACTTC | CASSRPGLAAYEQYF
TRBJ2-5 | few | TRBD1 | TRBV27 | TGTGCCAGCAGTTCAGACAGGGGGCTGGAGACCCAGTACTTC | CASSSDRGLETQYF
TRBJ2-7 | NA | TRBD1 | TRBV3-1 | TGTGCCAGCAGCCAAGGACAGGGGTCCTACGAGCAGTACTTC | CASSQGQGSYEQYF
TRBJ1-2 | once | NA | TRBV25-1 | TGTGCCAGCAGTGAATATCCACAGGACAGTCGCTATGGCTACACCTTC | CASSEYPQDSRYGYTF
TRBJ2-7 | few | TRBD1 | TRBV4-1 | TGCGCCAGCAGCCAGACAGGGTCGGGCTACGAGCAGTACTTC | CASSQTGSGYEQYF
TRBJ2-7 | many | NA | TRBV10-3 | TGTGCCATCAGTGAGTCGGACAGCTCCTACGAGCAGTACTTC | CAISESDSSYEQYF
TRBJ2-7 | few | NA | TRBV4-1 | TGCGCCAGCAGCCAAGAGGACAGCTGGTGGGGCGAGCAGTACTTC | CASSQEDSWWGEQYF
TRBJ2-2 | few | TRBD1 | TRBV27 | TGTGCCAGCAGCGCACAGGGGCCCACCGGGGAGCTGTTTTTT | CASSAQGPTGELFF
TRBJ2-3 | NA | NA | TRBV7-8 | TGTGCCAGCAGCTTAGTCTTTAGGGACCGAACAGATACGCAGTATTTT | CASSLVFRDRTDTQYF
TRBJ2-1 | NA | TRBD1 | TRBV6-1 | TGTGCCAGCAGTGAAATCGGCAGGGGGTATAGGAGTGAGCAGTTCTTC | CASSEIGRGYRSEQFF
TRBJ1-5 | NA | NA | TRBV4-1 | TGCGCCAGCAGCCAGCAGGTGACTTTGAATCAGCCCCAGCATTTT | CASSQQVTLNQPQHF
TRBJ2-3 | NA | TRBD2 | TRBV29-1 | TGCAGCGTTGACGGGACTAGCGGATACACAGATACGCAGTATTTT | CSVDGTSGYTDTQYF
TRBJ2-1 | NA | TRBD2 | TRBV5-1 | TGCGCCAGCAGCTTTAGCGTGGTCGCTAGCGGGGTTCAACGGAATGAGCAGTTCTTC | CASSFSVVASGVQRNEQFF
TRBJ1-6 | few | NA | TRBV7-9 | TGTGCCAGCAGCTTGGGCCAGCAACCCCTCCACTTT | CASSLGQQPLHF
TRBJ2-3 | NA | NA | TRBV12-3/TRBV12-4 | TGTGCCAGCAGATCCGGGCTGCCCACAGATACGCAGTATTTT | CASRSGLPTDTQYF
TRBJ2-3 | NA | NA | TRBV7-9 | TGTGCCAGCAGCTTCTTTATTGTACGGGGGACAAATACAGATACGCAGTATTTT | CASSFFIVRGTNTDTQYF
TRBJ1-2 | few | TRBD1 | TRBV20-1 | TGCAGTGCTAGAGATCTGGCCAGGGGGCGAGGCTACACCTTC | CSARDLARGRGYTF
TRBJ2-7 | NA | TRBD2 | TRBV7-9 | TGTGCCAGCAGCAGGGGACTAGCGGAGGACTACGAGCAGTACTTC | CASSRGLAEDYEQYF
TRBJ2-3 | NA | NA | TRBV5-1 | TGCGCCAGCAGCTTGGGCGTAAGCGCAGATACGCAGTATTTT | CASSLGVSADTQYF
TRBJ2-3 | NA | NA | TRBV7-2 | TGTGCCAGCAGCCGGCTCTCTCCAGATACGCAGTATTTT | CASSRLSPDTQYF
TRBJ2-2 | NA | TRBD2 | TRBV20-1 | TGCAGTGCTAGCGGACTAGCGGGGGGGCAAGTCGGGGAGCTGTTTTTT | CSASGLAGGQVGELFF
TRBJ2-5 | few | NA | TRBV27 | TGTGCCAGCAGTTCGAAAGTGTCCCTGGAGACCCAGTACTTC | CASSSKVSLETQYF
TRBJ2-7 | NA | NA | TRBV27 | TGTGCCAGCAGTACCAGGGACGGGCCCTCCCACGAGCAGTACTTC | CASSTRDGPSHEQYF
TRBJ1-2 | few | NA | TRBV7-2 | TGTGCCAGCAGCTTACAGGGTTCTAACTATGGCTACACCTTC | CASSLQGSNYGYTF
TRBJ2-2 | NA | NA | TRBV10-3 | TGTGCCACGCCCGGGTCGGGCACCGGGGAGCTGTTTTTT | CATPGSGTGELFF
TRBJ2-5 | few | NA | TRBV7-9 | TGTGCCAGCAGCTACGGGATACAAGAGACCCAGTACTTC | CASSYGIQETQYF
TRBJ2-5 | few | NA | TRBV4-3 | TGCGCCAGCAGCGAAGACAGCGGAGAGACCCAGTACTTC | CASSEDSGETQYF
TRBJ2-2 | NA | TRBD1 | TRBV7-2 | TGTGCCAGCAGCTCGCCCTCCAGGGGGCCGAACACCGGGGAGCTGTTTTTT | CASSSPSRGPNTGELFF
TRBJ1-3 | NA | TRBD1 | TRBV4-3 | TGCGCCAGCAGCCAGGGACAGGGCTGGAGCTCTGGAAACACCATATATTTT | CASSQGQGWSSGNTIYF
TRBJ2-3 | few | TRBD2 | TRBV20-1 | TGCAGTGCTAGGGGACTAGCGGGGGACTCAGATACGCAGTATTTT | CSARGLAGDSDTQYF
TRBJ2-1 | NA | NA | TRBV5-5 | TGTGCCAGCAGGGAAAGCTCCTACAATGAGCAGTTCTTC | CASRESSYNEQFF
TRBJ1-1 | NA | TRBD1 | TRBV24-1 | TGTGCCACCAGTGATTTGCAATTTGTGACAGGGATCTACACTGAAGCTTTCTTT | CATSDLQFVTGIYTEAFF